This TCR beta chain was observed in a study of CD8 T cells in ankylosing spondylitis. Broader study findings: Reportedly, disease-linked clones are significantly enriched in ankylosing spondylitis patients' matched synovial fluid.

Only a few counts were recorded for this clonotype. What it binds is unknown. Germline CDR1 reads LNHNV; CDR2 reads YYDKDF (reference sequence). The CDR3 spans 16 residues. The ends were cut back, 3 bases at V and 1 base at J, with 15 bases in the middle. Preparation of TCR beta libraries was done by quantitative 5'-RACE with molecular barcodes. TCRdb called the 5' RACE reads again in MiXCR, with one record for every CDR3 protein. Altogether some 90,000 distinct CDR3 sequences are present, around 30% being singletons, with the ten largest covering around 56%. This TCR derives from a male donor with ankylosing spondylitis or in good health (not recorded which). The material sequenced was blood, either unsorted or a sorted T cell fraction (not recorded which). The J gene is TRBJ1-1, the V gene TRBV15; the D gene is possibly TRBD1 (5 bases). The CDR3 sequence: CATSRDILDGNTEAFF. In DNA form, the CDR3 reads TGTGCCACCAGCAGGGACATATTGGACGGGAACACTGAAGCTTTCTTT.